This T cell receptor beta chain was captured in a study of PD-1 blockade in classical Hodgkin lymphoma. The wider study: The nivolumab dose that patients received was 3 mg/kg, given intravenously every 2 weeks. Study findings and constraints: Baseline diversity resembling that of newly diagnosed patients was seen in complete responders.

Concerning this clone: The antigen is undetermined.

Time point here: cycle 4 day 1 (C4D1), after five to seven weeks of nivolumab. All the patients suffered relapse after autologous stem cell transplantation, and brentuximab vedotin exposure differed. Best responses fell into complete response, partial response or progressive disease. This CDR3 has 14 amino acids. Trimming removed 4 bases from V and 3 bases from J, with 12 bases in between. Per the germline V gene, CDR1 is MNHNY and CDR2 is SVGAGI (reference sequence). Using immunoSEQ multiplex PCR, the repertoire was profiled, and TCRdb retains in-frame clones only, with some absent. In the table there are 17,000 or so clones, about 83% of which are singletons.

The sample in question was peripheral blood mononuclear cells (PBMCs), obtained before the fourth cycle of nivolumab. The chain carries TRBV6-6 and TRBJ1-1; D might be TRBD1 (6 bases). The sequence was obtained from a human donor with classical Hodgkin lymphoma. As DNA, the CDR3 is TGTGCCAGCAGTTCTCCGGGGGCTTACACTGAAGCTTTCTTT. Translated: CASSSPGAYTEAFF.